This T cell receptor (beta chain) was retrieved from a study of blood T cell repertoires in COVID-19. At the level of the study: The samples span acute and convalescent COVID-19 from the United States, Italy and Spain. T cells, B-cell-depleted T cells, or PBMCs supplied cDNA or gDNA.

Per the authors' pipeline: Nucleated cell number was recorded as an estimate derived from reference gene primer amplification. TCRdb's copy holds only in-frame clones and misses some; the assay was immunoSEQ multiplex PCR. V and J calls plus clone size are reproduced from that table; the DNA served to infer D and trimming. The table shows roughly 71,000 clones, with 75% to 90% occurring only once. V gave up 4 bases and J gave up 8 bases; unmatched junction bases: 13. Germline loops: CDR1 KGHDR, CDR2 SFDVKD. This CDR3 contains 17 residues. This rearrangement joins TRBV24-1 to TRBJ2-3; 11 positions match TRBD2. Source material: peripheral blood. The sequence was collected from a woman older than 75 with acute or convalescent COVID-19. The CDR3: CATSDGTSGSPRGTQYF. In DNA, the CDR3 is TGTGCCACCAGTGACGGGACTAGCGGCTCTCCGAGGGGTACGCAGTATTTT.